This T cell receptor (beta chain) derives from a study of tumor and adjacent non-tumor tissue in lung cancer (dated by TCRdb to between 2018 and 2020). Context from the whole study: By cancer type, the cohort comprised approximately 12 adenocarcinoma patients, a couple of squamous cell carcinoma patients and 1 small cell lung cancer patient. Ages among the 15 or so patients ranged from about 31 to 80 years, there were about ten men and 5 women, and disease was at TNM stage I to III. Sequencing generated a total of 95 million to 150 million productive TCRbeta reads, averaging roughly 4.3 million reads per sample. TCRbeta CDR3 sequencing was performed on around 30 paired specimens, with one tumor sample and one normal lung sample collected per patient. The study compared bulk TCRbeta repertoires from lung tumor tissue and matched distant non-tumor lung tissue of about 15 lung cancer patients.

Beyond this particular receptor, the publication reports: In normal lung, the top 100 clones accounted for a significantly larger cumulative share of the repertoire than in tumor tissue. Peripheral blood was not sequenced, so blood TCRbeta repertoires were not examined in the lung cancer patients of the study. Neither the sequencing platform nor unique molecular identifiers are named or mentioned anywhere in the methods. TCR diversity was significantly higher in younger patients, and greater tumor TCR diversity was associated with shorter overall survival and shorter disease-free survival. TCR diversity (inverse Simpson) was significantly higher in tumor than in normal lung tissue (roughly 430 vs 170, P = 0.0075, Mann-Whitney U test). With only approximately 16 patients in the cohort, the authors noted that larger samples and more detailed clinical data are needed.

In the case of this clonotype: Its antigen has not been determined. The junction and the germline gene differ at one end; a read error may be behind it.

Bulk unsorted tissue served as the source for RNA extraction, and RNA quality was assessed using a NanoDrop ND-1000 and an Agilent 2100. Donors were newly diagnosed lung cancer patients admitted for thoracic surgery in China between August and November 2014, without prior chemotherapy. Anyone who had undergone radiotherapy or chemotherapy before, or who had another cancer at the same time, was left out of the study. Pieces of surgical tissue measuring about 1-2.1 cm3 were kept in RNAlater solution and held at -80 degrees C until needed. Looking up the germline V gene (reference sequence) yields CDR1 DFQATT and CDR2 SNEGSKA. The CDR3 has 12 amino acids, counting the end cysteine and phenylalanine. Only the CDR3 part of the read is kept: 36 bases, read in frame from the first base. Libraries were constructed by multiplex PCR. The listed sequencing device is Illumina HiSeq 2500. TCRbeta libraries were built by three rounds of nested PCR using primers (Table S4), following protocols modified from ARM-PCR. Before sequencing, PCR products in the 200-500 bp range were cut out of the gel and cleaned up using the QIAquick gel extraction kit. The authors' analysis ran thus. Reads were cleaned using Trimmomatic, were merged into complete CDR3 sequences using FLASH, and were assigned to V(D)J germline segments using MiTCR. Clonal diversity was calculated as the inverse Simpson's index using VDJtools. Productive reads were defined as in-frame sequences without a premature stop codon. TCRdb itself trimmed the public reads at Q25 with fastp, ran MiXCR and retained productive beta chains. Duplicate CDR3 protein sequences are folded into a single record with the most common DNA and genes. The V and J calls come from TCRdb's annotation, not from the publication. In all, the sample holds around 79,000 distinct CDR3 sequences, and roughly two thirds of those were seen once. Under 9.5% of the sample lies in the top ten.

Material: lung tumor tissue. This receptor was obtained from a woman aged 40 to 49 with non-small cell lung cancer. The chain is assembled from TRBV20-1 and TRBJ2-7; TRBD2 is possibly the D segment (5 matching bases). The DNA sequence is TGCAGTACTAGTGGGAGTCCCTACGAGCAGTACTTC. Translated, this gives CSTSGSPYEQYF.